This T cell receptor beta chain was documented in a study of cytomegalovirus exposure and HLA in healthy donors. Study-wide points: As a later analysis showed, a missense DCLRE1C variant was linked to trimming of TCR beta V- and J-genes. In a later analysis, TCR association rates varied by HLA locus: DRB1 most, HLA-C fewest.

V was shortened by 1 base and J by 5 bases, with 8 bases between the two germline ends. CDR3 length: 13 amino acids. Germline CDR1 and CDR2: SGHTA and FQGNSA. This clone was seen only once. Its target is not known. Both 60 Vbeta primers and 13 Jbeta primers went into the PCR. The method was immunoSEQ multiplex PCR; TCRdb's version includes in-frame clones alone and lacks a portion of them. The data show about 160,000 clones, with 50% to 75% seen just once and about 7.1% held by the top ten. The chain employs TRBV7-2 and TRBJ2-5, with D possibly matching TRBD2 (5 bases). The receptor was derived from a woman in her fifties or sixties in good health and CMV-seropositive. Sequences were obtained from PBMCs. The CDR3 loop reads CASSLGGPETQYF. CDR3 nucleotide sequence: TGTGCCAGCAGCTTAGGAGGGCCCGAGACCCAGTACTTC.